Sequencing of this T cell receptor beta chain was carried out in a study of cytomegalovirus exposure and HLA in healthy donors. Regarding the study as a whole: Diagnosis of cytomegalovirus status made by the classifier reportedly showed high specificity and sensitivity. Through in vitro validation, three CMV-associated chains were shown to be specific for CMV antigens.

V lost 1 base, J lost 4 bases, and 6 bases stayed unmatched. The germline gives CDR1 LGHNA, CDR2 YSLEER. The CDR3 has 17 residues. Libraries were prepared by immunoSEQ multiplex PCR; TCRdb keeps only in-frame clonotypes and omits some of them. The sample lists around 220,000 clones; roughly 88% were seen once. Details on this clone: The antigen is unknown.

The origin of this receptor is a woman aged 30 to 39 in good health and CMV-seropositive. V gene TRBV4-3 combines with J gene TRBJ2-2; 10 positions agree with TRBD1. The sample was PBMCs. The CDR3 region has the DNA TGCGCCAGCAGCCAAGTCCCGGGACAGGGGAGCACCGGGGAGCTGTTTTTT. This translates into CASSQVPGQGSTGELFF.